This T cell receptor beta chain was documented in a study of T cells in Graves' hyperthyroidism and ophthalmopathy. V was clipped by 2 bases and J by 2 bases; unmatched bases: 13. CDR3 length: 18 residues. Germline V CDR1 and CDR2: KGHSH, LQKENI. Amplified TCR beta CDR3 regions came from RNA transcripts. HTBI primers were the set used in a first-round RT-PCR of the TCR CDR3. TCRdb redid the calling of the multiplex PCR reads with MiXCR, one entry per CDR3 protein. The sample includes a few hundred thousand distinct CDR3 sequences, 16% seen only once; the top ten take roughly 29%. In this sample, this clonotype turned up a few times.

The sample taken for sequencing was blood. This sequence was found in a woman in her 30s with Graves' ophthalmopathy. This chain uses TRBV18 with TRBJ2-7; 9 bases align to TRBD2. In nucleotides, the CDR3 is TGTGCCAGCTCACCAGTGGGTAGCGGGAGAATTTTAGCCTACGAGCAGTACTTC. Translated, it gives CASSPVGSGRILAYEQYF.